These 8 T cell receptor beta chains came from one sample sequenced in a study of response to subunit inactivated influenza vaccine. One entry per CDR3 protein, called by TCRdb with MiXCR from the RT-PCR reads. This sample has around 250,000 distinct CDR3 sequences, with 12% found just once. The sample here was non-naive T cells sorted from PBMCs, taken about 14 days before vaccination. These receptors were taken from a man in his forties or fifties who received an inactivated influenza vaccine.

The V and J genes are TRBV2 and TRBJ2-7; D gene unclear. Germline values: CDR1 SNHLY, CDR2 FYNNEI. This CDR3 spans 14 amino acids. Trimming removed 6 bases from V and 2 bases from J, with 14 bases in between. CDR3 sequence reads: CASSLMAPAYEQYF. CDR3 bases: TGTGCCAGCAGCCTAATGGCCCCCGCCTACGAGCAGTACTTC.

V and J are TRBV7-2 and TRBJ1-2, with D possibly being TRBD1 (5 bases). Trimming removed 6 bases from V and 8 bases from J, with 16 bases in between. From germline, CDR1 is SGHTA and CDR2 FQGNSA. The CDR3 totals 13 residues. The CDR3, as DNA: TGTGCCAGCAGTCCGACGACAGTAAGAGGCTACACCTTC. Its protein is CASSPTTVRGYTF.

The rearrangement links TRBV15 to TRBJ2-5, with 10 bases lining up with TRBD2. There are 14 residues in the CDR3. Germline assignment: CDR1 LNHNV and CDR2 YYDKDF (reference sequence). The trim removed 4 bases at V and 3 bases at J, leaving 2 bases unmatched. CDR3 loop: CATSIGTSEETQYF. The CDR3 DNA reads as TGTGCCACCAGCATAGGGACTAGCGAAGAGACCCAGTACTTC.

The CDR3 here is CSAKGQSYEQYF. Here the CDR3 DNA reads TGCAGTGCTAAGGGACAGTCCTACGAGCAGTACTTC. The chain has TRBV20-1 and TRBJ2-7, with TRBD1 matching 7 bases. Germline CDR1 is DFQATT and CDR2 is SNEGSKA (reference sequence). The CDR3 runs 12 residues. The J segment lost 1 base and the V segment lost 4 bases, leaving 1 base of the junction unmatched.

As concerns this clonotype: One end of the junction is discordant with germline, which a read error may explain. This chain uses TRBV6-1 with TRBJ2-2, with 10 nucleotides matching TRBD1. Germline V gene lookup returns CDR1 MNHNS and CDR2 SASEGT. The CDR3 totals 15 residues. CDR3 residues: CPSRRDRGNTGELFF. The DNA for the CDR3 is TGTCCCAGCAGAAGGGACAGGGGGAACACCGGGGAGCTGTTTTTT.

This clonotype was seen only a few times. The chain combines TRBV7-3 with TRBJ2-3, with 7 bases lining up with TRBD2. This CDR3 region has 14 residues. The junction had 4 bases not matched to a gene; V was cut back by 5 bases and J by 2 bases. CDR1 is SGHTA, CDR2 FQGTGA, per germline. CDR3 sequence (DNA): TGTGCCAGCAGCGCCCGGGACTACACAGATACGCAGTATTTT. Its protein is CASSARDYTDTQYF.

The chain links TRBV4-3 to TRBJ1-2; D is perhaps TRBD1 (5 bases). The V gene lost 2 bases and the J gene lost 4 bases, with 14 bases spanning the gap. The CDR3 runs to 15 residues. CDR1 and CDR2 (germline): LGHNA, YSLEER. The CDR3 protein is CASSQRAGAIYGYTF. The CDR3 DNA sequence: TGCGCCAGCAGCCAAAGGGCTGGGGCCATCTATGGCTACACCTTC.

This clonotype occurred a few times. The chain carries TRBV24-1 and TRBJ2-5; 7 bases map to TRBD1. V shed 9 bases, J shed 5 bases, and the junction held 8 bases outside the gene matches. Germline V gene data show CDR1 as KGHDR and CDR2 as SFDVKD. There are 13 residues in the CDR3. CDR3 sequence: CATGSGTDETQYF. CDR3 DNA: TGTGCCACCGGATCTGGGACAGATGAGACCCAGTACTTC.